These T cell receptor beta chains were read from a single sample in a study of CD8 T cells in Susac syndrome. TCRdb independently ran MiXCR on the immunoSEQ multiplex PCR reads; one entry per CDR3 protein. The sample consists of under 95,000 distinct CDR3 sequences, around 94% of them appearing once. Sequences were obtained from CD4+ T cells from PBMCs. These receptors all come from a human donor with Susac syndrome. Each CDR3 is given with its conserved first and last residue. A D gene is named only where the DNA matches it firmly. Only some rows state a clone size, as once, few, many or a class for expanded clones.

TRBV11-2	-	-	TRBJ2-7	CASSLSKRGEGEQYF	TGTGCCAGCAGCTTAAGTAAAAGGGGGGAGGGCGAGCAGTACTTC
TRBV27	-	-	TRBJ1-1	CASSPTFGTPNTEAFF	TGTGCCAGCAGCCCCACCTTCGGGACGCCCAACACTGAAGCTTTCTTT
TRBV9	-	once	TRBJ2-2	CASSGAGSGTGELFF	TGTGCCAGCAGCGGAGCGGGTAGTGGCACCGGGGAGCTGTTTTTT
TRBV20-1	TRBD2	-	TRBJ2-7	CSAREDERGAAYEQYF	TGCAGTGCTAGAGAGGACGAGCGGGGGGCTGCCTACGAGCAGTACTTC
TRBV7-9	-	-	TRBJ1-6	CASSLGEESPLHF	TGTGCCAGCAGCTTAGGGGAGGAATCACCCCTCCACTTT
TRBV7-9	-	-	TRBJ2-7	CASSSDTAYEQYF	TGTGCCAGCAGCTCGGACACAGCCTACGAGCAGTACTTC
TRBV12-3/TRBV12-4	-	-	TRBJ1-5	CASTPGVGGNQPQHF	TGTGCCAGCACACCGGGGGTAGGAGGCAATCAGCCCCAGCATTTT
TRBV3-1	TRBD1	-	TRBJ1-1	CASSQRQGVRAEAFF	TGTGCCAGCAGCCAACGGCAGGGGGTGCGGGCTGAAGCTTTCTTT
TRBV24-1	TRBD2	-	TRBJ2-5	CATSGQTSGSQETQYF	TGTGCCACCAGTGGACAAACTAGCGGCTCCCAAGAGACCCAGTACTTC
TRBV30	-	-	TRBJ2-3	CAWSSPSSTDTQYF	TGTGCCTGGAGCAGTCCCTCTAGCACAGATACGCAGTATTTT
TRBV20-1	-	-	TRBJ1-3	CSASEASGWSGNTIYF	TGCAGTGCTAGTGAGGCGTCAGGGTGGTCTGGAAACACCATATATTTT
TRBV28	-	-	TRBJ1-1	CASAGGTEAFF	TGTGCCAGCGCGGGTGGCACTGAAGCTTTCTTT
TRBV5-6	-	-	TRBJ1-5	CASSLAVQNQPQHF	TGTGCCAGCAGCTTGGCCGTACAGAATCAGCCCCAGCATTTT
TRBV5-1	TRBD1	-	TRBJ1-4	CASSLSGTGGEKLFF	TGCGCCAGCAGCTTGTCAGGGACAGGGGGTGAAAAACTGTTTTTT
TRBV7-9	-	-	TRBJ1-2	CASSLLLLYTF	TGTGCCAGCAGCTTATTGTTACTCTACACCTTC
TRBV20-1	-	once	TRBJ2-5	CSAVDRSKETQYF	TGCAGTGCTGTCGACAGGTCAAAAGAGACCCAGTACTTC
TRBV7-2	-	-	TRBJ2-3	CASSPTRSRPGTQYF	TGTGCCAGCAGCCCGACTAGGTCACGACCCGGTACGCAGTATTTT
TRBV29-1	-	-	TRBJ2-7	CSVLGGTGSSYEQYF	TGCAGCGTCCTCGGGGGAACAGGGAGCTCCTACGAGCAGTACTTC
TRBV25-1	-	once	TRBJ1-6	CASFKTLGRTNSPLHF	TGTGCCAGCTTCAAAACCCTGGGACGAACAAATTCACCCCTCCACTTT
TRBV29-1	-	-	TRBJ2-5	CSVEDNREETQYF	TGCAGCGTTGAAGACAACAGGGAAGAGACCCAGTACTTC
TRBV4-1	-	-	TRBJ2-7	CASSQDRGGSAYEQYF	TGCGCCAGCAGCCAGGACCGAGGGGGGTCCGCCTACGAGCAGTACTTC
TRBV20-1	-	-	TRBJ2-2	CSARATGAKGTGELFF	TGCAGTGCTAGAGCCACGGGGGCCAAGGGCACCGGGGAGCTGTTTTTT
TRBV11-1	-	-	TRBJ2-3	CASSLFPGLTDTQYF	TGTGCCAGCAGCTTATTCCCAGGGCTCACAGATACGCAGTATTTT
TRBV12-3/TRBV12-4	TRBD1	-	TRBJ1-5	CASSLGTGIGQPQHF	TGTGCCAGCAGTTTGGGGACAGGGATTGGTCAGCCCCAGCATTTT
TRBV20-1	-	few	TRBJ2-2	CSANRKKGGELFF	TGCAGTGCTAATCGGAAGAAAGGCGGGGAGCTGTTTTTT
TRBV29-1	-	-	TRBJ2-1	CSVEVRGLSLNEQFF	TGCAGCGTTGAAGTCCGGGGCCTTAGTCTCAATGAGCAGTTCTTC
TRBV9	TRBD2	-	TRBJ2-1	CASSVTSGVYNEQFF	TGTGCCAGCAGCGTCACTAGCGGGGTTTACAATGAGCAGTTCTTC
TRBV20-1	TRBD1	-	TRBJ2-4	CSAKTGGKNIQYF	TGCAGTGCAAAGACAGGGGGCAAAAACATTCAGTACTTC
TRBV27	-	few	TRBJ2-7	CASSGDSYEQYF	TGTGCCAGCAGCGGGGATTCCTACGAGCAGTACTTC
TRBV5-1	TRBD1	-	TRBJ2-7	CASSFGAGTEGYEQYF	TGCGCCAGCAGCTTTGGGGCCGGGACAGAAGGCTACGAGCAGTACTTC
TRBV9	-	-	TRBJ2-7	CASSVGAGTNYEQYF	TGTGCCAGCAGCGTAGGGGCAGGAACGAACTACGAGCAGTACTTC
TRBV18	-	-	TRBJ1-1	CASSPGNTEAFF	TGTGCCAGCTCACCCGGAAACACTGAAGCTTTCTTT
TRBV4-3	TRBD2	-	TRBJ2-2	CASSQARGYTGELFF	TGCGCCAGCAGCCAAGCGCGGGGGTACACCGGGGAGCTGTTTTTT
TRBV24-1	TRBD1	-	TRBJ2-4	CATSASDRENIQYF	TGTGCCACCAGTGCTTCGGACAGGGAAAACATTCAGTACTTC
TRBV12-3/TRBV12-4	-	-	TRBJ1-1	CASSLGQYTEAFF	TGTGCCAGCAGCTTGGGGCAGTACACTGAAGCTTTCTTT
TRBV28	-	-	TRBJ2-7	CASSFWDSYEQYF	TGTGCCAGCAGTTTCTGGGATTCCTACGAGCAGTACTTC
TRBV6-1	-	-	TRBJ2-7	CASDSLRSYEQYF	TGTGCCAGCGATAGTCTGCGAAGCTACGAGCAGTACTTC
TRBV7-2	TRBD1	-	TRBJ2-5	CASSPGTVEETQYF	TGTGCCAGCAGCCCCGGGACAGTGGAAGAGACCCAGTACTTC
TRBV7-2	TRBD1	-	TRBJ1-6	CASSQRQGSNSPLHF	TGTGCCAGCAGCCAACGACAGGGTTCTAATTCACCCCTCCACTTT
TRBV12-3/TRBV12-4	-	-	TRBJ1-5	CASRPFAGQPQHF	TGTGCCAGCAGACCGTTCGCGGGGCAGCCCCAGCATTTT
TRBV27	-	few	TRBJ1-1	CASSLSGGGNTEAFF	TGTGCCAGCAGTTTATCCGGGGGAGGGAACACTGAAGCTTTCTTT
TRBV20-1	-	-	TRBJ2-7	CSAILIRRDEQYF	TGCAGTGCTATCCTAATTCGGAGGGACGAGCAGTACTTC
TRBV7-2	-	-	TRBJ2-3	CASSLLGADTQYF	TGTGCCAGCAGCTTACTCGGCGCAGATACGCAGTATTTT
TRBV18	-	few	TRBJ1-6	CASSPDPNSPLHF	TGTGCCAGCTCACCTGACCCTAATTCACCCCTCCACTTT
TRBV14	TRBD1	-	TRBJ2-1	CASSQGRQGLVNEQFF	TGTGCCAGCAGCCAAGGACGACAGGGTTTAGTGAATGAGCAGTTCTTC
TRBV9	TRBD1	-	TRBJ2-5	CASSAPPGQHQETQYF	TGTGCCAGCAGCGCCCCCCCGGGACAGCACCAAGAGACCCAGTACTTC
TRBV15	TRBD2	-	TRBJ2-5	CATSRQLAGVETQYF	TGTGCCACCAGCAGGCAACTAGCGGGGGTGGAGACCCAGTACTTC
TRBV19	TRBD2	once	TRBJ2-1	CASSIPPRRLAGGNEQFF	TGTGCCAGTAGTATCCCCCCTCGTCGACTAGCGGGTGGGAATGAGCAGTTCTTC
TRBV7-2	TRBD1	-	TRBJ1-4	CASSGTRGPREKLFF	TGTGCCAGCAGTGGGACGAGGGGGCCACGGGAAAAACTGTTTTTT